This T cell receptor beta chain was sequenced in a study of blood T cell repertoires in COVID-19. The CDR3 runs to 16 residues. V shed 3 bases, J shed 6 bases, and the junction held 5 bases outside the gene matches. Germline lookup yields CDR1 LGHDT and CDR2 YNNKEL (reference sequence). Clones were read by immunoSEQ multiplex PCR, and TCRdb kept only the in-frame ones, dropping some. The sample lists about 200,000 clones; 88% were seen once. This rearrangement joins TRBV3-1 (or the pseudogene TRBV3-2) to TRBJ1-4; 12 nucleotides line up with TRBD1. The receptor was derived from a man aged 45-65 years with COVID-19, enrolled during active disease. Sequencing was performed on peripheral blood. The CDR3 coding sequence is TGTGCCAGCAGCCAGAGGGACAGGGGGCCTCATGAAAAACTGTTTTTT. Amino acids: CASSQRDRGPHEKLFF.